This T cell receptor (beta chain) stems from a study of T-cell reconstitution after alpha-beta-depleted transplantation in children. Germline V gives CDR1 ENHRY, CDR2 SYGVKD. The germline V and J ends were trimmed by 10 bases and 9 bases, with 16 bases remaining between them. The CDR3 covers 12 residues. For TCRbeta, the library was prepared with unique molecular identifiers. TCRdb re-called the PCR reads with MiXCR, one entry per CDR3 protein. Here the sample spans hundreds of thousands of distinct CDR3 sequences, about 15% being singletons. The clonotype was recovered from a male patient between 10 and 17 years old who had a stem cell transplant for acute lymphoblastic leukemia, so the T cells may come from the graft donor. The gene calls are TRBV10-3 and TRBJ2-1, with D maybe TRBD1 (6 bases). The sample here was PBMCs, mostly from graft donor cells, taken 360 days after TCRalphabeta/CD19-depleted stem cell transplant. This CDR3 reads CATSKQGAEQFF. CDR3 sequence (DNA): TGTGCCACCTCGAAACAGGGTGCTGAGCAGTTCTTC.